Below are 14 T cell receptor beta chains sequenced from a single sample in a study of T-cell reconstitution after alpha-beta-depleted transplantation in children. Unique molecular identifiers were incorporated during preparation of the TCRbeta library. One entry per CDR3 protein, called by TCRdb with MiXCR from the PCR reads. Counted here are roughly 300,000 distinct CDR3 sequences, 9.9% occurring once; the ten biggest clones make up about 9.4%. This material consisted of PBMCs from the stem cell graft donor, taken from the stem cell graft. Receptors were obtained from a human donor who donated a stem cell graft to a child with SCID.

Only a few counts were recorded for this clonotype. This rearrangement joins TRBV7-2 to TRBJ2-2; 7 bases fit TRBD2. Losses at the gene ends were 2 bases for V and 4 bases for J; bases not matched to a gene: 4. This CDR3 has 15 amino acids. The germline V gene has CDR1 SGHTA and CDR2 FQGNSA. CDR3 nucleotide sequence: TGTGCCAGCAGCTTACACGGGGGGAGCACCGGGGAGCTGTTTTTT. Translation: CASSLHGGSTGELFF.

This clonotype appeared many times. This sequence joins TRBV12-3 or TRBV12-4 and TRBJ2-2; perhaps TRBD1 as D (5 bases). Trimming took 6 bases from V and 5 from J, leaving 13 bases between them. The CDR3 has 14 amino acids. CDR3 nucleotide sequence: TGTGCCAGCAGCTCCAGGGTTCTAACCGGGGAGCTGTTTTTT. Residues: CASSSRVLTGELFF.

The rearrangement uses TRBV5-5 and TRBJ2-2; no clear D. The CDR3 runs 13 residues. Trimming left V 3 bases short and J 7 bases short, with 10 bases between. The V gene's germline CDR1 is SGHKS and CDR2 YYEKEE (reference sequence). The CDR3 reads CASSWVGDGELFF. CDR3 in DNA: TGTGCCAGCAGCTGGGTCGGAGACGGGGAGCTGTTTTTT.

This clonotype has a count of ten or more. The rearrangement joins TRBV5-1 to TRBJ2-1; D unclear. The germline gives CDR1 SGHRS, CDR2 YFSETQ. The germline V and J ends were trimmed by 0 bases and 10 bases, with 11 bases remaining between them. CDR3 length equals 13 residues. The CDR3 protein is CASSLVRNREQFF. The CDR3 nucleotides read TGCGCCAGCAGCTTGGTAAGGAATCGGGAGCAGTTCTTC. The variable domain in full, with the rest retrieved from reference TRBV5-1 and TRBJ2-1, is KAGVTQTPRYLIKTRGQQVTLSCSPISGHRSVSWYQQTPGQGLQFLFEYFSETQRNKGNFPGRFSGRQFSNSRSEMNVSTLELGDSALYLCASSLVRNREQFFGPGTRLTVL.

This clonotype was counted many times. The V call is TRBV12-3 or TRBV12-4, the J call TRBJ2-2; D is perhaps TRBD1 (6 bases). V was pared by 7 bases and J by 3 bases, with 15 bases between. The CDR3 loop spans 15 amino acids. The CDR3 is CASTIDRQYTGELFF. The CDR3, as DNA: TGTGCCAGCACTATTGACAGGCAATACACCGGGGAGCTGTTTTTT.

This clonotype appeared a few times. V is TRBV6-1 and J is TRBJ2-3; D perhaps matches TRBD1 (5 bases). This CDR3 has 14 residues. Germline V gives CDR1 MNHNS, CDR2 SASEGT. The V end was cut by 6 bases, the J end by 1 base, with 11 bases between. In DNA, the CDR3 is TGTGCCAGCAGGAAGGGGCTGCGCACAGATACGCAGTATTTT. Protein: CASRKGLRTDTQYF.

This clonotype came up a few times. The chain links TRBV6-5 to TRBJ2-7, with 9 bases matching TRBD1. This CDR3 contains 14 residues. In germline, CDR1 is MNHEY, CDR2 SVGAGI. The trim removed 2 bases at V and 5 bases at J, leaving 4 bases unmatched. In DNA, the CDR3 is TGTGCCAGCAGTTACACGGACAGGGGCCACGAGCAGTACTTC. It yields the protein CASSYTDRGHEQYF.

The chain is built from TRBV4-1 and TRBJ2-7; TRBD1 matches at 9 bases. V lost 0 bases and J lost 2; bases outside the gene matches: 8. The CDR3 is 17 amino acids. Germline values: CDR1 MGHRA, CDR2 YSYEKL. This chain's CDR3 is CASSQDRSGTGTYEQYF. As DNA, the CDR3 is TGCGCCAGCAGCCAAGATCGTTCCGGGACAGGGACCTACGAGCAGTACTTC.

This clonotype was counted only a few times. The genes are TRBV4-1 and TRBJ1-2; TRBD1 might be the D (5 bases). Germline V CDR1 and CDR2: MGHRA, YSYEKL. CDR3 length equals 11 residues. V was shortened by 5 bases and J by 6 bases, with 7 bases between the two germline ends. CDR3 sequence reads: CASSGGDGYTF. The DNA of the CDR3 is TGCGCCAGCAGCGGGGGGGATGGCTACACCTTC.

The chain couples TRBV7-9 to TRBJ2-7; D is unresolved. V shed 1 base and J shed 2 bases, with 6 bases lying between them. Germline CDR1 is SEHNR and CDR2 is FQNEAQ (reference sequence). The CDR3 runs to 13 residues. Here the CDR3 DNA reads TGTGCCAGCAGCTTAGTAGAGGCCTACGAGCAGTACTTC. It is translated as CASSLVEAYEQYF. The full variable domain, with the rest looked up from reference TRBV7-9 and TRBJ2-7, is DTGVSQNPRHKITKRGQNVTFRCDPISEHNRLYWYRQTLGQGPEFLTYFQNEAQLEKSRLLSDRFSAERPKGSFSTLEIQRTEQGDSAMYLCASSLVEAYEQYFGPGTRLTVT.

This chain joins TRBV5-1 and TRBJ2-1; D gene unclear. V was pared by 4 bases and J by 0 bases, with 11 bases between. The CDR3 sequence is 15 residues long. Per the germline V gene, CDR1 is SGHRS and CDR2 is YFSETQ. This chain's CDR3 is CASSGGVSSYNEQFF. DNA for the CDR3: TGCGCCAGCAGCGGCGGAGTAAGCTCCTACAATGAGCAGTTCTTC. The full variable domain, its missing parts supplied by reference TRBV5-1 and TRBJ2-1, is KAGVTQTPRYLIKTRGQQVTLSCSPISGHRSVSWYQQTPGQGLQFLFEYFSETQRNKGNFPGRFSGRQFSNSRSEMNVSTLELGDSALYLCASSGGVSSYNEQFFGPGTRLTVL.

This clonotype was counted at least ten times. This sequence joins TRBV5-1 and TRBJ2-7; the D is unclear. Germline CDR1 is SGHRS and CDR2 is YFSETQ. The CDR3 has 12 amino acids. The V end was cut by 3 bases, the J end by 4 bases, with 8 bases between. In nucleotides, the CDR3 is TGCGCCAGCAGCTCCTCCGTATACGAGCAGTACTTC. Its translation: CASSSSVYEQYF.

In its sample, this clonotype was seen a few times. CDR3 nucleotide sequence: TGTGCCAGCAGCGGTAGATTGGTGGTGCCAGGCCGGGGCTACACCTTC. Translating gives CASSGRLVVPGRGYTF. The chain carries TRBV9 and TRBJ1-2, with D uncertain. The germline CDR1 and CDR2 sequences are SGDLS and YYNGEE. V lost 3 bases and J lost 8, with 23 bases in between. The CDR3 spans 16 residues.

This clonotype was counted a few times. V gene TRBV14 combines with J gene TRBJ2-7; D is ambiguous. The CDR3 consists of 14 residues. Deletions cut 1 base from V and 3 bases from J, with 10 bases between. Germline CDR1 SGHDN, CDR2 FVKESK. CDR3 DNA: TGTGCCAGCAGCCAAGTTGACTCCAACTACGAGCAGTACTTC. Its protein product is CASSQVDSNYEQYF.